One T cell receptor (beta chain) is described in this entry. Antigen specificity is unknown. The CDR3 is 16 amino acids. CDR1 is SGHRS and CDR2 is YFSETQ in the germline V gene. V was pared by 0 bases and J by 4 bases, with 16 bases between. The data were obtained in a study of cytomegalovirus exposure and HLA in healthy donors. General study points: There were a few CMV-associated chains whose specificity for CMV antigens was confirmed in vitro.

13 Jbeta primers and 60 Vbeta primers were used for the PCR. Produced via immunoSEQ multiplex PCR; TCRdb's table is partial and in-frame only. Recorded for this sample: some 72,000 clones. The V gene is TRBV5-1, the J gene TRBJ1-1; possibly TRBD1 for D (6 bases). The sequenced sample consisted of PBMCs. This sequence was found in a man aged 25-45 years in good health and CMV-seronegative. This CDR3 reads CASSLGLAGVGTEAFF. The CDR3, as DNA: TGCGCCAGCAGCTTGGGGTTGGCAGGGGTAGGCACTGAAGCTTTCTTT.